These 17 T cell receptor beta chains came from one sample sequenced in a study of blood T cell repertoires in COVID-19. The table came from immunoSEQ multiplex PCR; TCRdb's copy has only in-frame clones and leaves some out. The sample contains 90,000 to 110,000 clones, about 79% of which appear only once. Sequenced input: peripheral blood. The receptors stem from a woman older than 75 with active or convalescent COVID-19.

This sequence joins TRBV18 and TRBJ1-4; 8 positions match TRBD1. The CDR3 is made up of 15 amino acids. Trimming at V came to 0 bases and at J to 7 bases, leaving 4 bases not matched to a gene. The germline V gene encodes CDR1 KGHSH and CDR2 LQKENI. The CDR3 here is CASSPPQGAGEKLFF. The CDR3 DNA reads TGTGCCAGCTCACCACCGCAGGGGGCTGGTGAAAAACTGTTTTTT.

The chain links TRBV6-5 to TRBJ2-5, with TRBD1 as a possible D gene (5 bases). The ends were cut back, 6 bases at V and 4 bases at J, with 12 bases in the middle. CDR3 size: 13 residues. Germline loops: CDR1 MNHEY, CDR2 SVGAGI. CDR3 sequence: CASRFQGTETQYF. The CDR3 coding sequence is TGTGCCAGCAGATTCCAGGGAACAGAGACCCAGTACTTC.

The V and J genes are TRBV7-6 and TRBJ2-3; maybe TRBD1 (6 bases). CDR1 and CDR2 from the germline V gene are SGHVS and FNYEAQ. Trimming took 1 base from V and 6 from J, leaving 8 bases between them. The CDR3 runs to 13 residues. The CDR3 spells CASSLERGDTQYF. CDR3 coding DNA: TGTGCCAGCAGCTTAGAAAGGGGGGATACGCAGTATTTT.

V and J are TRBV27 and TRBJ1-1; no firm D call. Germline V gene sequence: CDR1 MNHEY, CDR2 SMNVEV (reference sequence). V lost 5 bases to trimming and J lost 1 base, with 11 bases between them. This CDR3 has 14 residues. CDR3 DNA: TGTGCCAGCAGTACGACACTGGAGAACACTGAAGCTTTCTTT. Translated: CASSTTLENTEAFF.

The CDR3 DNA is TGCGCCAGCAGGGCGGGGACAGTGAACACCGGGGAGCTGTTTTTT. Translating it yields CASRAGTVNTGELFF. The chain carries TRBV5-1 and TRBJ2-2; weak D call: TRBD1 (7 bases). There are 15 residues in the CDR3. V lost 5 bases and J 1 base, leaving 12 bases between the germline ends. Germline V gene sequence: CDR1 SGHRS, CDR2 YFSETQ. The full variable domain, in which reference TRBV5-1 and TRBJ2-2 provide the parts outside the CDR3, is KAGVTQTPRYLIKTRGQQVTLSCSPISGHRSVSWYQQTPGQGLQFLFEYFSETQRNKGNFPGRFSGRQFSNSRSEMNVSTLELGDSALYLCASRAGTVNTGELFFGEGSRLTVL.

The CDR3 is CASSIVLAATYEQYF. Written as DNA, the CDR3 is TGTGCCAGTAGTATAGTGTTAGCGGCTACCTACGAGCAGTACTTC. V is TRBV19 and J is TRBJ2-7, with D perhaps matching TRBD2 (6 bases). The CDR3 runs to 15 residues. Trimming cost V 1 base and J 2 bases, with 12 bases left between them. CDR1 LNHDA and CDR2 SQIVND come from the germline V gene (reference sequence).

This rearrangement joins TRBV7-9 to TRBJ1-1; TRBD1 agrees at 7 bases. CDR3 length equals 14 residues. J gave up 5 bases and V 5 bases, and 8 bases lay outside the gene matches. The germline CDR1 and CDR2 sequences are SEHNR and FQNEAQ (reference sequence). CDR3 amino acids: CASSLDRVGTEAFF. The DNA for the CDR3 is TGTGCCAGCAGCCTTGACAGGGTCGGGACTGAAGCTTTCTTT.

A few counts support this clone. V and J are TRBV7-9 and TRBJ2-7, with TRBD1 matching 9 bases. Germline values: CDR1 SEHNR, CDR2 FQNEAQ (reference sequence). The junction had 10 bases not matched to a gene; V was cut back by 4 bases and J by 6 bases. The CDR3 loop spans 15 amino acids. CDR3 amino acids: CASSSTGTGFPEQYF. In DNA, the CDR3 is TGTGCCAGCAGCTCGACCGGGACAGGGTTTCCCGAGCAGTACTTC.

A note on this clone: Mismatch with germline at one junction end may stem from a read error. The rearrangement uses TRBV7-7 and TRBJ2-3; 13 nucleotides agree with TRBD2. Germline values: CDR1 SSHAT, CDR2 FNYEAQ (reference sequence). The CDR3 is made up of 16 amino acids. CDR3 DNA sequence: TGTGCTAGCAGCCCCGGGACTAGCGGGACCACAGATACGCAGTATTTT. Its translation is CASSPGTSGTTDTQYF. The variable domain in full, with the rest retrieved from reference TRBV7-7 and TRBJ2-3, is GAGVSQSPRYKVTKRGQDVTLRCDPISSHATLYWYQQALGQGPEFLTYFNYEAQPDKSGLPSDRFSAERPEGSISTLTIQRTEQRDSAMYRCASSPGTSGTTDTQYFGPGTRLTVL.

The chain is built from TRBV13 and TRBJ1-2, with D possibly matching TRBD1 (6 bases). Trimming left V 5 bases short and J 4 bases short, with 14 bases between. The CDR3 runs 14 residues. CDR1 PRHDT and CDR2 FYEKMQ come from the germline V gene (reference sequence). CDR3 coding DNA: TGTGCCAGCAGCCCTAAAGGACAGCCCTATGGCTACACCTTC. Its translation: CASSPKGQPYGYTF.

A few counts support this clone. The identical CDR3 is also encoded by other nucleotide sequences in the sample. J is TRBJ2-2 and V is TRBV7-3; a possible D gene is TRBD2 (5 bases). CDR1 is SGHTA, CDR2 FQGTGA, per germline. The CDR3 loop spans 14 amino acids. Trimming pared 0 bases from V and 5 bases from J, leaving 7 bases between. The CDR3 coding sequence is TGTGCCAGCAGCTTAACTCGGGGTACCGGGGAGCTGTTTTTT. Its protein is CASSLTRGTGELFF.

V gene TRBV7-3 combines with J gene TRBJ2-1, with 13 bases matching TRBD2. The V and J ends lost 4 bases and 6 bases, in that order; junction bases with no gene match: 6. Looked up from germline, CDR1 is SGHTA and CDR2 is FQGTGA. This CDR3 has 16 residues. The CDR3 region is CASSSLTSGRANEQFF. CDR3 DNA: TGTGCCAGCAGCTCCTTAACTAGCGGGAGGGCCAATGAGCAGTTCTTC.

The CDR3 spells CASIRGLAGQETQYF. CDR3 in DNA: TGTGCCAGCATCCGAGGACTAGCGGGCCAAGAGACCCAGTACTTC. The V gene is TRBV7-9, the J gene TRBJ2-5; 11 bases match TRBD2. Unmatched junction bases numbered 5, after V lost 7 bases and J lost 1 base. The CDR3 runs to 15 residues. CDR1 is SEHNR and CDR2 is FQNEAQ in the germline V gene (reference sequence).

The chain couples TRBV5-4 to TRBJ1-3; a weak D match, TRBD1 (5 bases). Looked up from germline, CDR1 is SGHNT and CDR2 is YYREEE (reference sequence). Trimming cost V 1 base and J 1 base, with 9 bases left between them. The CDR3 is 15 amino acids. The CDR3 coding sequence is TGTGCCAGCAGCTTGCCCCCAGGGTCTGGAAACACCATATATTTT. It encodes CASSLPPGSGNTIYF.

The rearrangement uses TRBV3-1 (or the pseudogene TRBV3-2) and TRBJ2-1, with 9 bases identical to TRBD2. There are 14 residues in the CDR3. Germline V CDR1 and CDR2: LGHDT, YNNKEL (reference sequence). The J segment lost 5 bases and the V segment lost 8 bases, leaving 7 bases of the junction unmatched. The CDR3 loop reads CASGQTSGDNEQFF. For the CDR3, the DNA is TGTGCCAGCGGACAGACTAGCGGCGACAATGAGCAGTTCTTC.

This clone showed up just a few times. The rearrangement uses TRBV10-3 and TRBJ2-5; weak D call: TRBD1 (5 bases). Germline-derived CDR1 and CDR2 are ENHRY and SYGVKD. This CDR3 region has 12 residues. V shed 10 bases and J shed 2 bases, with 11 bases lying between them. The CDR3 DNA sequence: TGTGCCACTTCGAGACAGCAAGAGACCCAGTACTTC. It yields the protein CATSRQQETQYF.

This clone was found once. V is TRBV7-9 and J is TRBJ2-2; TRBD1 agrees at 9 bases. Germline V lookup: CDR1 SEHNR, CDR2 FQNEAQ (reference sequence). V lost 5 bases, J lost 3 bases, and 1 base stayed unmatched. The CDR3 is made up of 14 amino acids. The DNA for the CDR3 is TGTGCCAGCAGCCGGGACAGGGACACCGGGGAGCTGTTTTTT. It codes for CASSRDRDTGELFF. The complete variable domain, with remaining parts taken from reference TRBV7-9 and TRBJ2-2, reads DTGVSQNPRHKITKRGQNVTFRCDPISEHNRLYWYRQTLGQGPEFLTYFQNEAQLEKSRLLSDRFSAERPKGSFSTLEIQRTEQGDSAMYLCASSRDRDTGELFFGEGSRLTVL.